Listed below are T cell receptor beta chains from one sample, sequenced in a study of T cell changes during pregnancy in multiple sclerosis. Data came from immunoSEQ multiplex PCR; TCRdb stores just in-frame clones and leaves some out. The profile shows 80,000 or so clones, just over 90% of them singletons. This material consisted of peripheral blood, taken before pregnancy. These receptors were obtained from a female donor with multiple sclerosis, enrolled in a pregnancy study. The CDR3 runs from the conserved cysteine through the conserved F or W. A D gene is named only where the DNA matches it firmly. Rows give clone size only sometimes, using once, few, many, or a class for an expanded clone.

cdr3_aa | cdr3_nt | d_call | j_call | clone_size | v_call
CASSDRGYSNQPQHF | TGTGCCAGCAGTGACAGGGGATATAGCAATCAGCCCCAGCATTTT | TRBD1 | TRBJ1-5 | . | TRBV27
CASSYGTSAHEQYF | TGTGCCAGTAGCTACGGGACTAGCGCTCACGAGCAGTACTTC | TRBD2 | TRBJ2-7 | . | TRBV19
CASSLEQPYEQYF | TGTGCCAGCAGCTTAGAACAACCCTACGAGCAGTACTTC | . | TRBJ2-7 | . | TRBV7-6
CASSQEGGIRTDTQYF | TGTGCCAGCAGCCAAGAAGGGGGCATTCGCACAGATACGCAGTATTTT | TRBD1 | TRBJ2-3 | once | TRBV4-2
CASSLSRAGGTYEQYF | TGTGCCAGCAGCTTATCTCGCGCGGGAGGTACATACGAGCAGTACTTC | TRBD2 | TRBJ2-7 | . | TRBV7-6
CASSLRTGGDEQFF | TGTGCTAGCAGCCTCCGGACAGGGGGTGATGAGCAGTTCTTC | TRBD1 | TRBJ2-1 | . | TRBV7-7
CATAALDRSYEQYF | TGTGCCACAGCAGCACTAGATCGCTCCTACGAGCAGTACTTC | . | TRBJ2-7 | . | TRBV7-9
CASGGGATDTQYF | TGTGCCAGTGGGGGGGGCGCGACAGATACGCAGTATTTT | . | TRBJ2-3 | . | TRBV19
CAIKGGGRTPSNTGELFF | TGTGCCATCAAGGGTGGAGGACGGACCCCGTCGAACACCGGGGAGCTGTTTTTT | . | TRBJ2-2 | . | TRBV10-3
CASHSGGRASYEQYF | TGTGCCAGTCACTCAGGGGGGAGAGCATCCTACGAGCAGTACTTC | . | TRBJ2-7 | . | TRBV27
CASTTGVTYEQYF | TGTGCCAGCACGACAGGGGTCACCTACGAGCAGTACTTC | TRBD1 | TRBJ2-7 | few | TRBV6-5
CASSIELAGAREQFF | TGTGCCAGTAGTATAGAACTAGCGGGAGCGAGGGAGCAGTTCTTC | TRBD2 | TRBJ2-1 | . | TRBV19
CASHSRGNQPQHF | TGTGCCAGCCATTCCAGGGGAAATCAGCCCCAGCATTTT | . | TRBJ1-5 | . | TRBV2
CASSFRGGGNTEAFF | TGTGCCAGCAGTTTCAGGGGCGGAGGGAACACTGAAGCTTTCTTT | . | TRBJ1-1 | once | TRBV27
CASSLSLSAGSTDTQYF | TGTGCCAGCAGCTTAAGTTTATCTGCGGGTAGCACAGATACGCAGTATTTT | . | TRBJ2-3 | . | TRBV7-2
CASSSPTGTGADTQYF | TGTGCCAGCAGCTCCCCGACCGGGACAGGGGCAGATACGCAGTATTTT | TRBD1 | TRBJ2-3 | . | TRBV7-3
CASSLEGARETQYF | TGTGCCAGCAGCTTAGAGGGGGCCCGGGAGACCCAGTACTTC | TRBD1 | TRBJ2-5 | once | TRBV7-2
CAWSVRDQPQHF | TGTGCCTGGAGTGTACGAGATCAGCCCCAGCATTTT | . | TRBJ1-5 | . | TRBV30
CARRGSNTGELFF | TGTGCCAGAAGGGGGTCAAACACCGGGGAGCTGTTTTTT | . | TRBJ2-2 | . | TRBV6-6
CAISGQGLSTEAFF | TGTGCCATCAGTGGTCAGGGATTGAGCACTGAAGCTTTCTTT | . | TRBJ1-1 | . | TRBV10-3
CASSIVPLGGRTDNEQFF | TGTGCCAGTAGTATAGTTCCCCTCGGCGGGAGGACCGACAATGAGCAGTTCTTC | TRBD2 | TRBJ2-1 | . | TRBV19
CASSIDGSTYEQYF | TGTGCCAGTAGTATAGATGGGAGTACCTACGAGCAGTACTTC | . | TRBJ2-7 | . | TRBV19
CASSGGGGRHYNEQFF | TGTGCCAGCAGCGGGGGCGGCGGGAGACACTACAATGAGCAGTTCTTC | . | TRBJ2-1 | . | TRBV4-2
CASSRQTSSSTDTQYF | TGCGCCAGCAGCAGGCAGACTAGTTCCTCCACAGATACGCAGTATTTT | . | TRBJ2-3 | . | TRBV5-1
CASIMTAQPYNEQFF | TGTGCCAGCATCATGACAGCCCAACCCTACAATGAGCAGTTCTTC | . | TRBJ2-1 | . | TRBV6-1
CATTSTDTQYF | TGTGCCACCACTAGCACAGATACGCAGTATTTT | . | TRBJ2-3 | . | TRBV2
CASRPTSGANTGELFF | TGTGCCAGCAGACCTACTAGCGGGGCGAACACCGGGGAGCTGTTTTTT | TRBD2 | TRBJ2-2 | . | TRBV7-9
CSVNEARGYEQYF | TGCAGCGTTAACGAGGCCAGGGGCTACGAGCAGTACTTC | . | TRBJ2-7 | . | TRBV29-1
CASSLSGPGEQFF | TGTGCCAGCAGTTTATCAGGGCCCGGTGAGCAGTTCTTC | . | TRBJ2-1 | . | TRBV28
CASSLGTGLTDTQYF | TGTGCCAGCAGCTTAGGTACAGGGCTTACAGATACGCAGTATTTT | . | TRBJ2-3 | . | TRBV7-3
CASSYTESPTQQYF | TGTGCCAGCAGCTATACAGAGTCCCCTACTCAGCAGTACTTC | . | TRBJ2-7 | . | TRBV9